The clone carrying this TCR beta chain was counted between two and nine times. As yet, its antigen is unknown. Vbeta (60) and Jbeta (13) primers were used in the PCR. Profiled with immunoSEQ multiplex PCR; TCRdb holds only in-frame clones, not every one. Of approximately 110,000 clones listed, 50% to 65% are singletons. The germline CDR1 and CDR2 sequences are SGHVS and FNYEAQ. CDR3 length: 16 amino acids. V dropped 5 bases and J dropped 0 bases, with 14 bases sitting between them. The data were obtained in a study of cytomegalovirus exposure and HLA in healthy donors. Study results and limitations: Specific recognition of CMV antigens was confirmed in vitro for a few chains (all CMV-associated). In a later analysis, compared with equally common non-associated chains, HLA-associated beta chains were more expanded. Later findings reportedly placed an Asian-associated ancestry cluster below the roughly 700-donor mean for N-insertions. Previously analyzed data showed that most TCR beta V segments were productive at a frequency of about 87% or about 30%.

The V gene is TRBV7-6, the J gene TRBJ1-3; D not resolved. This TCR was sampled from a man aged 25 to 45 in good health and CMV-seropositive. The sample comprised PBMCs. CDR3 in amino acids: CASSLEVGSSGNTIYF. The CDR3 region has the DNA TGTGCCAGCAGCCTCGAGGTGGGGAGCTCTGGAAACACCATATATTTT.